This T cell receptor (beta chain) stems from a study of shared clonotypes between healthy human individuals. The wider study: Every donor yielded three CD4 naive, three CD4 memory, two CD8 naive and one CD8 memory plate.

This clone has a single count. Its antigen is not known. Findings and limits, study-wide: Clonotype sharing across a handful of donors was observed for roughly 5% of naive CD4 clonotypes.

The V and J ends lost 0 bases and 2 bases, in that order; junction bases with no gene match: 3. Germline assignment: CDR1 LGHNA and CDR2 YSLEER. The CDR3 is 16 amino acids. CD45RO-negative CD8 cells positively selected for CCR7 made up the naive population, which excluded terminally differentiated effector memory CD45RA+ cells. Genomic DNA per cell subset filled all wells of several immunoSEQ plates. TCRdb's table, derived via immunoSEQ multiplex PCR, lists solely in-frame clones and lacks some. The sample holds approximately 2,000,000 clones, over 85% seen once. The chain joins TRBV4-3 to TRBJ2-5; 10 positions match TRBD2. The sequence was collected from a man aged 18 to 30 in good health. Some clones in this sample may be carry-over from other donors' samples. The material sequenced was naive CD8+ T cells from PBMCs. The CDR3 protein is CASSQDWTSGQETQYF. The CDR3 bases are TGCGCCAGCAGCCAAGATTGGACTAGCGGACAAGAGACCCAGTACTTC.